This section outlines one T cell receptor beta chain sequence together with its context. The CDR3 consists of 15 residues. The germline V gene encodes CDR1 MNHEY and CDR2 SVGAGI. V shed 6 bases, J shed 2 bases, and the junction held 10 bases outside the gene matches. This sample stems from a study of blood T cell repertoires in COVID-19. The repertoire was sequenced with immunoSEQ multiplex PCR; TCRdb's copy has only in-frame clones and lacks some. The sample includes about 380,000 clones, 89% of them seen just once. Material: peripheral blood. The genes are TRBV6-5 and TRBJ2-7; 7 bases map to TRBD1. The sequence was obtained from a man in his forties or fifties with acute or convalescent COVID-19. The CDR3 region is CASRTHDRAAYEQYF. CDR3 bases: TGTGCCAGCAGAACACACGACAGGGCTGCCTACGAGCAGTACTTC.